These T cell receptor beta chains were read from a single sample in a study of shared clonotypes between healthy human individuals. Assay: immunoSEQ multiplex PCR; the TCRdb copy retains only in-frame clones and omits some. Of roughly 2.1 million clones in the sample, 90% to 95% were seen once. Sequenced: naive CD8+ T cells from PBMCs. The receptors shown here come from a man younger than 35 in good health. Some clones in this sample may be carry-over from other donors' samples. Both conserved end residues are part of each CDR3. The D gene is left open where the match is weak. Expanded clones are given a class, and other clones once, few, many or no size at all.

cdr3_nt,cdr3_aa,d_call,j_call,clone_size,v_call
TGTGCCAGCAGCTTAGCGGGCGGGAGCGGGTACGAGCAGTACTTC,CASSLAGGSGYEQYF,TRBD2,TRBJ2-7,NA,TRBV7-6
TGCGCCAGCAGTCAATCGGGGGGCGAGACAGGGGACGACGAGCAGTACTTC,CASSQSGGETGDDEQYF,TRBD1,TRBJ2-7,NA,TRBV23-1
TGTGCCAGCAGCCCCATGCTGGGAGGGAGCTACGAGCAGTACTTC,CASSPMLGGSYEQYF,TRBD2,TRBJ2-7,NA,TRBV7-8
TGTGCCATCAGTGAGAGCTCCCGGGCGAGCGGGAGGGCCCATGAGCAGTTCTTC,CAISESSRASGRAHEQFF,TRBD2,TRBJ2-1,NA,TRBV10-3
TGTGCCAGCAGTTTCGGGGGGCTGGACACTGAAGCTTTCTTT,CASSFGGLDTEAFF,NA,TRBJ1-1,NA,TRBV27
TGTGCCAGCAGCGTAGGGGTGGGGACACCCGGGACCCAGTACTTC,CASSVGVGTPGTQYF,NA,TRBJ2-5,once,TRBV9
TGTGCCAGCAGCCCCACCGTCGCACTAGCAGACGAGCAGTTCTTC,CASSPTVALADEQFF,NA,TRBJ2-1,NA,TRBV7-6
TGTGCCAGCAGTTTATCCACCGGGACTGAAGCTTTCTTT,CASSLSTGTEAFF,NA,TRBJ1-1,NA,TRBV27
TGTGCCAGCAAACCCGGACAGGCAGATACGCAGTATTTT,CASKPGQADTQYF,TRBD1,TRBJ2-3,NA,TRBV13
TGTGCCAGCAGCTTACCTAAGGCAAAAGAGACCCAGTACTTC,CASSLPKAKETQYF,NA,TRBJ2-5,NA,TRBV11-2
TGTGCCAGCAGCCCCCAAAGGCGGGGGTCCTACAATGAGCAGTTCTTC,CASSPQRRGSYNEQFF,TRBD2,TRBJ2-1,once,TRBV9
TGCGCCAGCAGCCAATCGGACAGGTTGTACGAGCAGTACTTC,CASSQSDRLYEQYF,TRBD1,TRBJ2-7,NA,TRBV4-1
TGCAGCGTTGAGGGGGATAGCGGAAATCCCTACGAGCAGTACTTC,CSVEGDSGNPYEQYF,NA,TRBJ2-7,once,TRBV29-1
TGTGCCAGCTCACCGGACAGGATCGAGCAGTTCTTC,CASSPDRIEQFF,TRBD1,TRBJ2-1,NA,TRBV18
TGTGCCAGCAGCTTAGCAGGGGCCCCCTTGGACCAGTACTTC,CASSLAGAPLDQYF,NA,TRBJ2-5,NA,TRBV7-9
TGTGCCAGCAGCTACCAGGGGGCGGAGGTAGGTGCTTTCTTT,CASSYQGAEVGAFF,TRBD1,TRBJ1-1,NA,TRBV13
TGTGCCAGCAGCTTAGTTTCCGGGACCGGGGCCAACGTCCTGACTTTC,CASSLVSGTGANVLTF,NA,TRBJ2-6,NA,TRBV11-2
TGTGCCAGCAGTAATCGACAGGGGGCGGCTGGAAACACCATATATTTT,CASSNRQGAAGNTIYF,TRBD1,TRBJ1-3,NA,TRBV28
TGTGCCACCAGCAGAGATAAAAGGGTTAATGAGCAGTTCTTC,CATSRDKRVNEQFF,NA,TRBJ2-1,few,TRBV15
TGTGCCAGTACCCCCCCACGATCCGCCCGCGGCTACACCTTC,CASTPPRSARGYTF,NA,TRBJ1-2,NA,TRBV19
TGTGCCACCGGGCCCGGGCCTAGCGGGAGGAACCAAGAGACCCAGTACTTC,CATGPGPSGRNQETQYF,TRBD2,TRBJ2-5,NA,TRBV28
TGTGCCAGTAGACTAGCGGGAGATGTGTGGGACGGGACCCAGTACTTC,CASRLAGDVWDGTQYF,TRBD2,TRBJ2-5,NA,TRBV19
TGTGCCAGCAGCACCGGGGCTAGCGGGAGCCACGAGCAGTACTTC,CASSTGASGSHEQYF,TRBD2,TRBJ2-7,NA,TRBV9
TGTGCCAGCAGCTATCAGGGGGCAACTGTAGATGAGCAGTTCTTC,CASSYQGATVDEQFF,TRBD1,TRBJ2-1,NA,TRBV5-6
TGTGCCAGCAGCTTAAGCCCCGGGACGCGCGATGGCACTGAAGCTTTCTTT,CASSLSPGTRDGTEAFF,NA,TRBJ1-1,NA,TRBV7-6
TGTGCCAGCAGCTTACAGCGGACTAGCACAGATACGCAGTATTTT,CASSLQRTSTDTQYF,NA,TRBJ2-3,once,TRBV7-3
TGTGCCAGCAGCTTAAGTAGAGGGGGTCAGAGGGACACCATATATTTT,CASSLSRGGQRDTIYF,NA,TRBJ1-3,NA,TRBV9
TGTGCCAGCAGCCCTTGGGGCGACGGCTACGAGCAGTACTTC,CASSPWGDGYEQYF,NA,TRBJ2-7,NA,TRBV9
TGTGCCAGCAGTTTAGAGGGAGCGGGAGGTCCCTACGAGCAGTACTTC,CASSLEGAGGPYEQYF,TRBD2,TRBJ2-7,once,TRBV27
TGTGCCAGCAGCCAAGCTGGGGCCAACGTCCTGACTTTC,CASSQAGANVLTF,NA,TRBJ2-6,NA,TRBV9
TGTGCCAGTAGTATACTAGTCACCGGGGAGCTGTTTTTT,CASSILVTGELFF,NA,TRBJ2-2,once,TRBV19
TGTGCCAGCAGTGACTCTCATGGCACAGATACGCAGTATTTT,CASSDSHGTDTQYF,NA,TRBJ2-3,NA,TRBV6-4
TGCGCCAGCAGCCAAGTGGGGACTAGCGGGAGCGAGCAGTACTTC,CASSQVGTSGSEQYF,TRBD2,TRBJ2-7,NA,TRBV4-3
TGTGCCAGTAGTATTCGCCCGGGCGGCTACGAGCAGTACTTC,CASSIRPGGYEQYF,NA,TRBJ2-7,NA,TRBV19
TGTGCCACCAGCAACAGGGAGGACACTGAAGCTTTCTTT,CATSNREDTEAFF,NA,TRBJ1-1,few,TRBV15
TGTGCCAGCAGCCAAGAAGGAGCAACGAGCTCCTATAATTCACCCCTCCACTTT,CASSQEGATSSYNSPLHF,NA,TRBJ1-6,NA,TRBV4-2
TGTGCCAGCAGCCCCCGGGACAGGTCTTACAATGAGCAGTTCTTC,CASSPRDRSYNEQFF,TRBD1,TRBJ2-1,NA,TRBV27
TGTGCCAGCAGTTATACGTCTGGGGCCAACGTCCTGACTTTC,CASSYTSGANVLTF,NA,TRBJ2-6,NA,TRBV6-5
TGTGCCAGCAGTTGGCCCCGATGGAGGGAGAATAGTGAAAAACTGTTTTTT,CASSWPRWRENSEKLFF,NA,TRBJ1-4,NA,TRBV28
TGCGCCAGCGCTAAAGGGGCGGGAGAGGCCTACGAGCAGTACTTC,CASAKGAGEAYEQYF,TRBD2,TRBJ2-7,NA,TRBV4-1
TGTGCCAGCAGCCCCGGGAGGGGGGGTTACAATGAGCAGTTCTTC,CASSPGRGGYNEQFF,TRBD2,TRBJ2-1,NA,TRBV27
TGCGCCAGCAGCCAAGCACCCAGGGGTTTGGGCAATCAGCCCCAGCATTTT,CASSQAPRGLGNQPQHF,NA,TRBJ1-5,NA,TRBV4-1
TGTGCCAGCAGCTCCGGTTACAGGACCGCGAGCGCAGATACGCAGTATTTT,CASSSGYRTASADTQYF,NA,TRBJ2-3,NA,TRBV11-2
TGCGCCAGCAGCCAAGATCGACAGGGGGGAACTGAAGCTTTCTTT,CASSQDRQGGTEAFF,TRBD1,TRBJ1-1,NA,TRBV4-3
TGTGCCAGCAGCCCGGGGACAGGGGAAGCTTTCTTT,CASSPGTGEAFF,TRBD1,TRBJ1-1,NA,TRBV7-6
TGTGCCAGCAGCGTAGCTACTACTGGGACTAGCGAGCAGTACTTC,CASSVATTGTSEQYF,TRBD2,TRBJ2-7,once,TRBV9
TGTGCCACCAGCAGGGGCGGATGGGGGTACCAAGAGACCCAGTACTTC,CATSRGGWGYQETQYF,NA,TRBJ2-5,NA,TRBV15